These 11 T cell receptor beta chains originate from one sample sequenced in a study of cytomegalovirus exposure and HLA in healthy donors. 60 Vbeta and 13 Jbeta primers were used in PCR. Libraries were prepared by immunoSEQ multiplex PCR; TCRdb keeps only in-frame clonotypes and omits some of them. Among some 150,000 clones listed, around 82% were seen once. The sequencing sample was made of PBMCs. Receptors were obtained from a man between 35 and 55 years old in good health and CMV-seropositive.

This clone is a singleton in its sample. The chain is built from TRBV11-3 and TRBJ2-3; TRBD1 is a possible D gene (6 bases). Trimming shortened V by 4 bases and J by 3 bases, and 14 bases separated the two germline ends. This CDR3 is 15 amino acids long. Germline V gene lookup returns CDR1 SGHNT and CDR2 YENEEA. The CDR3 nucleotides read TGTGCCAGCAGCTCGACAGGCCGGGGTACAGATACGCAGTATTTT. Translated: CASSSTGRGTDTQYF.

The V gene is TRBV5-1, the J gene TRBJ2-7; TRBD1 agrees at 9 bases. Germline V gives CDR1 SGHRS, CDR2 YFSETQ. J gave up 2 bases and V 4 bases, and 10 bases lay outside the gene matches. CDR3 length: 16 residues. DNA of the CDR3: TGCGCCAGCAGCGGACGGACAGGGGTCGGTGCCTACGAGCAGTACTTC. As protein: CASSGRTGVGAYEQYF.

This chain joins TRBV15 and TRBJ1-3; D perhaps matches TRBD1 (5 bases). The V and J ends lost 1 base and 6 bases respectively, with 10 bases between them. Germline CDR1 is LNHNV and CDR2 is YYDKDF (reference sequence). The CDR3 covers 14 residues. The CDR3 nucleotides read TGTGCCACCAGCAGAGGCAGGGCTGAAAACACCATATATTTT. Its translation is CATSRGRAENTIYF.

DNA for the CDR3: TGTGCCAGCAGCTTTAGCGGGTCCTCCTACGAGCAGTACTTC. Its protein is CASSFSGSSYEQYF. The V gene is TRBV7-2, the J gene TRBJ2-7, with 7 bases that match TRBD2. The length of the CDR3 is 14 residues. Trimming took 3 bases from V and 0 from J; bases not matched to a gene: 2. Germline V gene lookup returns CDR1 SGHTA and CDR2 FQGNSA.

This clone was seen more than once but under ten times. The chain is built from TRBV29-1 and TRBJ2-7; 10 bases agree with TRBD1. With V trimmed by 4 bases and J by 1 base, 10 bases remained unmatched. The CDR3 runs to 16 residues. Germline CDR1 and CDR2: SQVTM and ANQGSEA. The CDR3 DNA reads TGCAGCGTTGTAGGGGCGGGGACAGGGGAATCCTACGAGCAGTACTTC. Translating it yields CSVVGAGTGESYEQYF.

This clone has only a few counts. The gene calls are TRBV6-1 and TRBJ1-2; D is unresolved. Trimming removed 4 bases from V and 0 bases from J, with 9 bases in between. Germline-derived CDR1 and CDR2 are MNHNS and SASEGT. This CDR3 has 14 amino acids. CDR3: CASSASPANYGYTF. The CDR3 DNA reads as TGTGCCAGCAGTGCCTCGCCAGCTAACTATGGCTACACCTTC.

In nucleotides, the CDR3 is TGCGCCAGCAGCCAAGACGGGGAGGAAGGTGCGTACAATGAGCAGTTCTTC. As protein: CASSQDGEEGAYNEQFF. The V and J genes are TRBV4-3 and TRBJ2-1, with TRBD2 as a possible D gene (6 bases). Germline V gene lookup returns CDR1 LGHNA and CDR2 YSLEER. The ends were cut back, 0 bases at V and 4 bases at J, with 16 bases in the middle. The CDR3 loop spans 17 amino acids.

This chain connects TRBV2 to TRBJ1-5, with D maybe TRBD1 (5 bases). This CDR3 contains 16 residues. Trimming removed 3 bases at V and 2 bases at J, with 14 bases between. The germline gives CDR1 SNHLY, CDR2 FYNNEI. CDR3 residues: CASSDQGWGGNQPQHF. Written as DNA, the CDR3 is TGTGCCAGCAGTGACCAAGGATGGGGGGGCAATCAGCCCCAGCATTTT.

CDR3 DNA sequence: TGTGCCAGCAGTTACGGGTGGAGAGAGACCCAGTACTTC. Its translation: CASSYGWRETQYF. The chain carries TRBV6-5 and TRBJ2-5; D gene ambiguous. V was shortened by 2 bases and J by 4 bases, with 8 bases between the two germline ends. The germline V gene has CDR1 MNHEY and CDR2 SVGAGI. The CDR3 runs 13 residues.

This clone was recorded only once. This chain joins TRBV28 and TRBJ1-4; D is possibly TRBD1 (5 bases). This CDR3 has 15 amino acids. The germline V gene has CDR1 MDHEN and CDR2 SYDVKM. The germline V and J ends were trimmed by 5 bases and 2 bases, with 12 bases remaining between them. CDR3: CASSPPGSTNEKLFF. For the CDR3, the DNA is TGTGCCAGCAGTCCCCCAGGGTCTACTAATGAAAAACTGTTTTTT.

The chain uses TRBV5-1 and TRBJ1-1, with D perhaps TRBD1 (6 bases). CDR3 size: 14 residues. Germline V CDR1 and CDR2: SGHRS, YFSETQ. The V end was cut by 6 bases, the J end by 4 bases, with 16 bases between. The CDR3 reads CASKGGQLITEAFF. The CDR3, as DNA: TGCGCCAGCAAAGGAGGACAGCTAATCACTGAAGCTTTCTTT.